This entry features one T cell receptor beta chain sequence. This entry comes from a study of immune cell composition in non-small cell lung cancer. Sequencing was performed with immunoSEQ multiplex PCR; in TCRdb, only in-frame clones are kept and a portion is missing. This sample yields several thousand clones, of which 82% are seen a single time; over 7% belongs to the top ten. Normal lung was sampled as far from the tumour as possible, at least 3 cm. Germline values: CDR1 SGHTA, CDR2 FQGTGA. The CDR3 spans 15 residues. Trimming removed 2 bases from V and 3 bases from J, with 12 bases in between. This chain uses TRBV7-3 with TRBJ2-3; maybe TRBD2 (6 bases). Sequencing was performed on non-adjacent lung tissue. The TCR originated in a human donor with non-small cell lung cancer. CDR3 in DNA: TGTGCCAGCAGCTTACTGGCGGGACGGACAGATACGCAGTATTTT. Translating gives CASSLLAGRTDTQYF.